The 18 T cell receptor beta chains reported below all come from one sample, sequenced in a study of response to subunit inactivated influenza vaccine. One entry per CDR3 protein, called by TCRdb with MiXCR from the RT-PCR reads. The data contain about 780,000 distinct CDR3 sequences, approximately 17% of them singletons. The source material was PBMCs from blood, sampled roughly 5 days after vaccination. These TCRs come from a man aged 50 to 59 who received an inactivated influenza vaccine.

This chain links TRBV5-1 with TRBJ2-3; 11 bases fit TRBD1. Germline V gene sequence: CDR1 SGHRS, CDR2 YFSETQ. The CDR3 is 16 amino acids. J lost 8 bases, V lost 0 bases, and 8 bases had no gene match. CDR3 bases: TGCGCCAGCAGCTTGGCGGACAGGGGGCGAGGGGGTACGCAGTATTTT. This codes for CASSLADRGRGGTQYF.

The chain links TRBV14 to TRBJ2-4; TRBD2 is a possible D gene (6 bases). The CDR3 length is 17 residues. With 4 bases removed from V and 5 bases from J, the gap between germline ends came to 21 bases. CDR1 is SGHDN, CDR2 FVKESK, per germline. Written as DNA, the CDR3 is TGTGCCAGCAGCCCCCAAGCGAGGGACTCGCACCAAAACATTCAGTACTTC. It yields the protein CASSPQARDSHQNIQYF.

This sequence joins TRBV6-6 and TRBJ2-2; D remains ambiguous. CDR1 is MNHNY and CDR2 is SVGAGI in the germline V gene (reference sequence). This CDR3 has 13 amino acids. V lost 7 bases and J 5 bases, leaving 11 bases between the germline ends. The CDR3 nucleotides read TGTGCCAGCATAAGAGTGGGGACCGGGGAGCTGTTTTTT. Protein sequence: CASIRVGTGELFF.

This clonotype was seen repeatedly, ten times or more. The chain has TRBV12-3 or TRBV12-4 and TRBJ2-2; TRBD1 might be the D (5 bases). This CDR3 has 15 amino acids. The V and J ends lost 3 bases and 5 bases respectively, with 13 bases between them. CDR3 sequence reads: CASSFWQGLTGELFF. CDR3 coding DNA: TGTGCCAGCAGTTTCTGGCAGGGATTGACCGGGGAGCTGTTTTTT.

The sample holds a few counts of this clonotype. The J gene is TRBJ2-1, the V gene TRBV4-2, with a weak D call TRBD1 (5 bases). V shed 1 base and J shed 10 bases, with 20 bases lying between them. CDR1 and CDR2 (germline): LGHNA, YNFKEQ. CDR3 size: 16 residues. CDR3 protein: CASSQVTGVLQKEQFF. CDR3 in DNA: TGTGCCAGCAGCCAAGTAACAGGAGTATTACAAAAAGAGCAGTTCTTC.

This clonotype was counted only a few times. CDR3 amino acids: CASSVAVRNSPLHF. In DNA, the CDR3 is TGTGCCAGCAGCGTGGCTGTGAGGAATTCACCCCTCCACTTT. V gene TRBV12-3 or TRBV12-4 combines with J gene TRBJ1-6; D ambiguous. Between the trimmed V and J ends, which lost 6 bases and 7 bases, there was a span of 13 bases. The CDR3 length is 14 residues.

The V gene is TRBV25-1, the J gene TRBJ1-1; TRBD1 agrees at 7 bases. Trimming removed 9 bases from V and 5 bases from J; junction bases left unmatched: 9. CDR3 length: 13 residues. The germline gives CDR1 MGHDK, CDR2 SYGVNS. The CDR3 reads CASRQGKMTEAFF. The CDR3 DNA sequence: TGTGCCAGTCGACAGGGAAAGATGACTGAAGCTTTCTTT.

The chain's CDR3 is CATIGTGSEQYF. The CDR3 bases are TGTGCCACCATTGGGACAGGAAGCGAGCAGTACTTC. The chain uses TRBV15 and TRBJ2-7; 8 positions agree with TRBD1. Per the germline V gene, CDR1 is LNHNV and CDR2 is YYDKDF (reference sequence). With V trimmed by 7 bases and J by 6 bases, 5 bases remained unmatched. The CDR3 spans 12 residues.

The sample holds one count of this clonotype. A read error is possible here, since a much larger clone lies one base away. V is TRBV18 and J is TRBJ1-1; D gene ambiguous. V shed 5 bases and J shed 1 base, with 8 bases lying between them. The CDR3 length is 13 residues. CDR1 is KGHSH, CDR2 LQKENI, per germline. The CDR3 loop is CASSSNRNTEAFF. In nucleotides, the CDR3 is TGTGCCAGCTCATCGAACAGGAACACTGAAGCTTTCTTT.

The rearrangement joins TRBV29-1 to TRBJ2-7; possibly TRBD2 for D (6 bases). CDR1 is SQVTM, CDR2 ANQGSEA, per germline. V gave up 4 bases and J gave up 0 bases, with 10 bases separating them. CDR3 length equals 13 residues. The CDR3 spells CSVVRESSYEQYF. CDR3 DNA: TGCAGCGTTGTCCGGGAGAGCTCCTACGAGCAGTACTTC.

This clonotype has more than one count but fewer than ten. The rearrangement links TRBV7-3 to TRBJ1-1; D is unclear. Germline V lookup: CDR1 SGHTA, CDR2 FQGTGA. Deletions cut 8 bases from V and 1 base from J, with 11 bases between. The CDR3 consists of 13 residues. The CDR3 protein is CASSFSWNTEAFF. The CDR3 coding sequence is TGTGCCAGCTCCTTCAGTTGGAACACTGAAGCTTTCTTT.

The V call is TRBV20-1, the J call TRBJ2-3, with D unclear. CDR3 length: 13 amino acids. Germline CDR1 and CDR2: DFQATT and SNEGSKA (reference sequence). V was shortened by 6 bases and J by 2 bases, with 12 bases between the two germline ends. CDR3 region: CSAFGTITDTQYF. In DNA form, the CDR3 reads TGCAGTGCCTTCGGAACTATCACAGATACGCAGTATTTT.

Ten or more counts support this clonotype. The chain links TRBV4-3 to TRBJ2-1; 11 nucleotides match TRBD1. The CDR3 has 16 amino acids. V was clipped by 0 bases and J by 7 bases; unmatched bases: 5. Germline lookup yields CDR1 LGHNA and CDR2 YSLEER. CDR3 region: CASSQDRGTGGNEQFF. The DNA for the CDR3 is TGCGCCAGCAGCCAAGATAGGGGGACAGGGGGTAATGAGCAGTTCTTC.

This clonotype was seen a few times. The CDR3 DNA follows: TGCAGTGCTAAACTAGCGGGGGGCGGGGATACGCAGTATTTT. As protein: CSAKLAGGGDTQYF. The rearrangement uses TRBV20-1 and TRBJ2-3, with 12 bases fitting TRBD2. V shed 4 bases, J shed 6 bases, and the junction held 5 bases outside the gene matches. The CDR3 extends over 14 amino acids. In germline, CDR1 is DFQATT, CDR2 SNEGSKA (reference sequence).

The chain links TRBV7-2 to TRBJ2-7; no reliable D call. CDR1 and CDR2 from the germline V gene are SGHTA and FQGNSA. The CDR3 runs to 14 residues. With 5 bases removed from V and 2 bases from J, the gap between germline ends came to 13 bases. CDR3 protein: CASSQGSSPYEQYF. CDR3 bases: TGTGCCAGCAGCCAAGGGTCCAGCCCCTACGAGCAGTACTTC.

The table lists this clonotype with a few counts. This chain uses TRBV24-1 with TRBJ2-2; 8 nucleotides align to TRBD1. The V segment lost 4 bases and the J segment 8 bases; nucleotides outside the gene matches: 14. CDR3 length: 17 residues. Germline assignment: CDR1 KGHDR and CDR2 SFDVKD. The CDR3 region has the DNA TGTGCCACCAGTGACCCTACCGGGACAGGAGCCTTGGGGGAGCTGTTTTTT. Translating it yields CATSDPTGTGALGELFF.

The chain combines TRBV6-5 with TRBJ1-2; D is undetermined. Deletions cut 2 bases from V and 8 bases from J, with 15 bases between. Germline V gene sequence: CDR1 MNHEY, CDR2 SVGAGI. The CDR3 runs 14 residues. The CDR3 region has the DNA TGTGCCAGCAGTTACATACATCCGTCTCTCGGCTACACCTTC. Its protein is CASSYIHPSLGYTF.

This clonotype was observed a handful of times. This chain connects TRBV7-2 to TRBJ2-7; D ambiguous. V was pared by 1 base and J by 4 bases, with 17 bases between. Germline lookup yields CDR1 SGHTA and CDR2 FQGNSA. This CDR3 spans 16 amino acids. The DNA for the CDR3 is TGTGCCAGCAGCTTAGACGCGACTGCCCCTGGGTACGAGCAGTACTTC. This translates into CASSLDATAPGYEQYF.